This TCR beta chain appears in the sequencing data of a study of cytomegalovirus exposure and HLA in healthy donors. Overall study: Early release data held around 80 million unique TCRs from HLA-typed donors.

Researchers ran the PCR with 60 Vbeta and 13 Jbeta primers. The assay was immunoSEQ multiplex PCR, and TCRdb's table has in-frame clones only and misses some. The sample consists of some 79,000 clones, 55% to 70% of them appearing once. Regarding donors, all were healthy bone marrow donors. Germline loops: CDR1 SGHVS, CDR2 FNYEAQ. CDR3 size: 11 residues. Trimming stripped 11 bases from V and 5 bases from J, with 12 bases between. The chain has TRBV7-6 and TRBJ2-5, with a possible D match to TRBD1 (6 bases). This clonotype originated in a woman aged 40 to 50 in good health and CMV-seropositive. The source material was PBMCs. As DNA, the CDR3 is TGTGCCTGCTGCCAGGGGGAGACCCAGTACTTC. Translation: CACCQGETQYF.